This TCR beta chain appears in the sequencing data of a study of CD8+ T cells in alopecia areata. The pooled cutaneous lymph node cells were sorted using several markers (CD4, CD8alpha, NKG2D, NKG2ACE and others). Germline CDR1 is MSHET and CDR2 is SYDVDS. The CDR3 has 12 amino acids. There are a few counts of this clone. Gene names denote mouse genes. The missing CDR3 end, 4 residues past where the read stops, is filled in from the germline J gene. Extracted from the samples, RNA was reverse transcribed into cDNA to serve as the sequencing template. The table came from immunoSEQ multiplex PCR; TCRdb's copy has only in-frame clones and leaves some out. This sample has 250,000 or so clones, each found more than once.

The clonotype was recovered from a C3H/HeJ mouse with alopecia areata. For this strain, the MHC haplotype corresponds to H2-k. J is TRBJ2-4 and V is TRBV29; D remains unclear. Material for sequencing was CD4+ T cells sorted from a lymph node. Partial CDR3 DNA: TGTGCTAGCAGTTTAAGACACAAC. It codes for CASSLRHN. The whole CDR3 sequence reads CASSLRHNTLYF.